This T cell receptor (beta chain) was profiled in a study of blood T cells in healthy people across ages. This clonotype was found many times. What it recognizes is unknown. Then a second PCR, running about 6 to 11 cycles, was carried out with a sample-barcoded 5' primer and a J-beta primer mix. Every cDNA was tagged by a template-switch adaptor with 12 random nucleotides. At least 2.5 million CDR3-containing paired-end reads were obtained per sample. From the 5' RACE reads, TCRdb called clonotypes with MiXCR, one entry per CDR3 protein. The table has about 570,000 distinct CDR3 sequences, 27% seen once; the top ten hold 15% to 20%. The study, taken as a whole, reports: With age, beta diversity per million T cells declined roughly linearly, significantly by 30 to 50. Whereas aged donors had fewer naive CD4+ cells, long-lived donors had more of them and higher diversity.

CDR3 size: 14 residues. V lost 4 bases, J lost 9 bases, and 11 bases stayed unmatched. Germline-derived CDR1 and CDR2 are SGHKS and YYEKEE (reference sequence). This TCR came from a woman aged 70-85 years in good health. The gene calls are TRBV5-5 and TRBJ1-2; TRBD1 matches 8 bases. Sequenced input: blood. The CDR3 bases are TGTGCCAGCAGCCCTCCCAGGGGGCAAGCCCGCTACACCTTC. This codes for CASSPPRGQARYTF.